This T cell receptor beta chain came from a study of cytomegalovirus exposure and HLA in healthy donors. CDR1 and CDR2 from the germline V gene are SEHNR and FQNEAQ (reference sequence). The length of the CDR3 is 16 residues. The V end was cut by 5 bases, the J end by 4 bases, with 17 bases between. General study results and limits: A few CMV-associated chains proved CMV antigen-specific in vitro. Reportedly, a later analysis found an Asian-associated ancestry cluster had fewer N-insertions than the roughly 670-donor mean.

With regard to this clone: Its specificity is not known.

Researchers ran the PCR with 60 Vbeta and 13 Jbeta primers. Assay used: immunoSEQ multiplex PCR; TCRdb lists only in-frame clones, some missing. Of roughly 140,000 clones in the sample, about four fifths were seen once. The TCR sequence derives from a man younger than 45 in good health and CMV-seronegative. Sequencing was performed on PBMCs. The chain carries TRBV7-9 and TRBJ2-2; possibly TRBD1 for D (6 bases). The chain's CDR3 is CASSPSRRGGTGELFF. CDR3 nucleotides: TGTGCCAGCAGCCCAAGTAGGCGAGGGGGCACCGGGGAGCTGTTTTTT.